This passage covers 16 T cell receptor beta chains from one sample sequenced in a study of CD8+ T cells in alopecia areata. Noted treatment: oral pan-JAK inhibitor, 5-10 mg twice daily. Isolated RNA was reverse transcribed into cDNA used as the sequencing template. The method was immunoSEQ multiplex PCR; TCRdb's version includes in-frame clones alone and lacks a portion of them. The table includes about 200,000 clones, 64% detected once. The sequencing used CD4+ T cells sorted from blood, collected at week 4, from a patient treated with tofacitinib. The receptors stem from a human donor with alopecia areata.

This clone showed up just once. The chain employs TRBV11-2 and TRBJ1-2; 7 bases line up with TRBD1. The CDR3 sequence is 13 residues long. Germline V gene data show CDR1 as SGHAT and CDR2 as FQNNGV. After removal of 5 bases from V and 5 bases from J, the junction contained 5 bases not matched to a gene. The CDR3 is CASSPGTDYGYTF. In nucleotides, the CDR3 is TGTGCCAGCAGCCCCGGGACAGATTATGGCTACACCTTC.

The table lists this clone with a few counts. The rearrangement joins TRBV7-9 to TRBJ1-4, with D perhaps matching TRBD1 (5 bases). The CDR3 has 15 residues. The ends were cut back, 4 bases at V and 7 bases at J, with 16 bases in the middle. The germline gives CDR1 SEHNR, CDR2 FQNEAQ (reference sequence). DNA of the CDR3: TGTGCCAGCAGCTCCGACCGGGGGAGTACTGAAAAACTGTTTTTT. Amino acid sequence: CASSSDRGSTEKLFF.

The chain uses TRBV30 and TRBJ1-4, with TRBD1 matching 9 bases. Germline CDR1 reads GTSNPN; CDR2 reads SVGIG (reference sequence). The CDR3 length is 15 residues. Losses at the gene ends were 2 bases for V and 7 bases for J; bases not matched to a gene: 8. The CDR3 region is CAWSSGTGRLEKLFF. DNA of the CDR3: TGTGCCTGGAGTTCAGGGACAGGGCGGCTTGAAAAACTGTTTTTT.

The chain employs TRBV29-1 and TRBJ2-1, with no clear D. V lost 5 bases to trimming and J lost 6 bases, with 8 bases between them. In germline, CDR1 is SQVTM, CDR2 ANQGSEA. The CDR3 has 11 amino acids. CDR3: CSVTGFNEQFF. CDR3 in DNA: TGCAGCGTTACTGGATTCAATGAGCAGTTCTTC.

The sample holds many counts of this clone. The rearrangement joins TRBV2 to TRBJ1-2; the D gene is possibly TRBD1 (5 bases). Trimming took off 1 base at V and 8 bases at J, with 11 bases between the two ends. CDR1 is SNHLY and CDR2 is FYNNEI in the germline V gene. CDR3 size: 13 residues. DNA of the CDR3: TGTGCCAGCAGTGAAGTTCAGGGAGGAGGCTACACCTTC. As protein: CASSEVQGGGYTF. The variable domain in full, with the rest retrieved from reference TRBV2 and TRBJ1-2, is EPEVTQTPSHQVTQMGQEVILRCVPISNHLYFYWYRQILGQKVEFLVSFYNNEISEKSEIFDDQFSVERPDGSNFTLKIRSTKLEDSAMYFCASSEVQGGGYTFGSGTRLTVV.

This clone was detected a few times. This sequence joins TRBV14 and TRBJ2-7, with a possible D match to TRBD2 (6 bases). Trimming shortened V by 5 bases and J by 1 base, and 12 bases separated the two germline ends. Germline loops: CDR1 SGHDN, CDR2 FVKESK. CDR3 length: 14 residues. The CDR3 DNA sequence: TGTGCCAGCAGCAAGGGTAGCGGATCCTACGAGCAGTACTTC. It specifies CASSKGSGSYEQYF.

The chain joins TRBV7-8 to TRBJ2-1; perhaps TRBD2 as D (6 bases). The CDR3 runs 15 residues. Germline lookup yields CDR1 SGHVS and CDR2 FQNEAQ. Trimming cost V 5 bases and J 6 bases, with 17 bases left between them. Here the CDR3 DNA reads TGTGCCAGCAGCCCGCTCGGATTTAGCGGCAATGAGCAGTTCTTC. Its translation: CASSPLGFSGNEQFF.

This sequence joins TRBV28 and TRBJ2-3; 10 positions agree with TRBD2. V was pared by 5 bases and J by 7 bases, with 3 bases of the junction left unmatched. Per the germline V gene, CDR1 is MDHEN and CDR2 is SYDVKM. This CDR3 has 13 residues. The CDR3 reads CASSVAGGHTQYF. The CDR3 nucleotides are TGTGCCAGCAGTGTAGCGGGGGGCCATACGCAGTATTTT.

The sample holds a few counts of this clone. The CDR3 sequence: CASWRSGGPQYF. The CDR3 nucleotides read TGTGCCAGCTGGAGGAGCGGGGGGCCCCAGTACTTC. V gene TRBV2 combines with J gene TRBJ2-5, with 9 positions matching TRBD2. This CDR3 comprises 12 residues. From germline, CDR1 is SNHLY and CDR2 FYNNEI. V shed 8 bases and J 9 bases; nucleotides not matched to a gene: 7.

The chain is built from TRBV2 and TRBJ1-6, with TRBD1 as a possible D gene (5 bases). V was trimmed by 3 bases and J by 0 bases, leaving 15 bases between them. Germline CDR1 reads SNHLY; CDR2 reads FYNNEI. There are 18 residues in the CDR3. CDR3 in amino acids: CASSDPKGAGSYNSPLHF. DNA of the CDR3: TGTGCCAGCAGTGATCCTAAAGGGGCAGGCTCCTATAATTCACCCCTCCACTTT.

The V and J genes are TRBV5-1 and TRBJ1-1, with D possibly being TRBD1 (5 bases). The germline V and J ends were trimmed by 9 bases and 0 bases, with 12 bases remaining between them. This CDR3 region has 13 residues. Germline loops: CDR1 SGHRS, CDR2 YFSETQ. The chain's CDR3 is CATRGVVNTEAFF. As DNA, the CDR3 is TGCGCCACCCGGGGGGTGGTGAACACTGAAGCTTTCTTT.

The V gene is TRBV6-6, the J gene TRBJ2-7; weak D call: TRBD1 (5 bases). Between the trimmed V and J ends, which lost 3 bases and 6 bases, there was a span of 6 bases. The CDR3 runs to 11 residues. Germline CDR1 MNHNY, CDR2 SVGAGI (reference sequence). The CDR3 nucleotides read TGTGCCAGCAGTTATCAGGGCGAGCAGTACTTC. The encoded protein is CASSYQGEQYF.

The rearrangement links TRBV19 to TRBJ2-1; D not resolved. The CDR3 loop spans 13 amino acids. The germline gives CDR1 LNHDA, CDR2 SQIVND (reference sequence). V lost 3 bases and J 5 bases, leaving 8 bases between the germline ends. This CDR3 is CASSIGRDNEQFF. The CDR3 DNA reads as TGTGCCAGTAGTATCGGGCGCGACAATGAGCAGTTCTTC. Together with reference TRBV19 and TRBJ2-1, the CDR3 gives the full variable domain: DGGITQSPKYLFRKEGQNVTLSCEQNLNHDAMYWYRQDPGQGLRLIYYSQIVNDFQKGDIAEGYSVSREKKESFPLTVTSAQKNPTAFYLCASSIGRDNEQFFGPGTRLTVL.

This clone appeared a single time. The chain is built from TRBV4-3 and TRBJ1-5; no firm D call. This CDR3 is built from 13 residues. Trimming left V 4 bases short and J 2 bases short, with 6 bases between. Germline V gene sequence: CDR1 LGHNA, CDR2 YSLEER. CDR3 amino acids: CASSPNRNQPQHF. CDR3 DNA sequence: TGCGCCAGCAGCCCCAATCGCAATCAGCCCCAGCATTTT.

The rearrangement joins TRBV10-3 to TRBJ2-1; perhaps TRBD1 as D (8 bases). This CDR3 has 17 residues. The germline CDR1 and CDR2 sequences are ENHRY and SYGVKD. Trimming cost V 0 bases and J 8 bases, with 20 bases left between them. The CDR3 is CAISESTKGQGGDEQFF. The CDR3, as DNA: TGTGCCATCAGTGAGTCGACCAAAGGACAGGGAGGGGATGAGCAGTTCTTC.

The rearrangement joins TRBV4-3 to TRBJ1-4; TRBD1 might be the D (6 bases). V lost 0 bases to trimming and J lost 8 bases, with 13 bases between them. The CDR3 covers 15 residues. The germline V gene encodes CDR1 LGHNA and CDR2 YSLEER. This CDR3 is CASSQDHREGEKLFF. The CDR3 DNA is TGCGCCAGCAGCCAAGACCACAGGGAAGGAGAAAAACTGTTTTTT.